Each of the 2 T cell receptor beta chains below was sequenced from the same sample in a study of blood T cell repertoires in COVID-19. The table came from immunoSEQ multiplex PCR; TCRdb's copy has only in-frame clones and leaves some out. This table has around 100,000 clones, 84% appearing once. The source material was peripheral blood. The receptor set was obtained from a human donor in a cohort sampled during active COVID-19.

The chain has TRBV4-3 and TRBJ1-1; no clear D. V was trimmed by 4 bases and J by 1 base, leaving 10 bases between them. CDR3 length: 14 residues. Germline V lookup: CDR1 LGHNA, CDR2 YSLEER. The CDR3 DNA sequence: TGCGCCAGCAGCCCAGGACTTCCGAACACTGAAGCTTTCTTT. It is translated as CASSPGLPNTEAFF.

The V and J genes are TRBV18 and TRBJ2-7; D is unresolved. V was pared by 3 bases and J by 0 bases, with 6 bases between. Germline CDR1 reads KGHSH; CDR2 reads LQKENI. This CDR3 is 13 amino acids long. CDR3 sequence (DNA): TGTGCCAGCTCACCCGGTGGCTCCTACGAGCAGTACTTC. Residues: CASSPGGSYEQYF. Using reference TRBV18 and TRBJ2-7 for the parts outside the CDR3, the full variable domain is NAGVMQNPRHLVRRRGQEARLRCSPMKGHSHVYWYRQLPEEGLKFMVYLQKENIIDESGMPKERFSAEFPKEGPSILRIQQVVRGDSAAYFCASSPGGSYEQYFGPGTRLTVT.